This is a list of T cell receptor beta chains from one sample in a study of neurological immune-mediated disorders. One entry per CDR3 protein, called by TCRdb with MiXCR from the 5' RACE reads. The table lists 45,000 to 60,000 distinct CDR3 sequences, about 13% of them singletons. Sequenced input: PBMCs. These receptors all stem from a male donor with HTLV-1-associated myelopathy (HAM/TSP). Both conserved end residues are part of each CDR3. D genes are given only for firm matches. Clone size is stated in some rows and not others, as once, few, many or a class when expanded.

- | - | TRBJ2-3 | TRBV10-1 | CASSESIGIGADTQYF | TGCGCCAGCAGTGAGTCGATAGGTATCGGGGCAGATACGCAGTATTTT
TRBD2 | many | TRBJ2-7 | TRBV6-5 | CASSRGLAESSYEQYF | TGTGCCAGCAGCCGGGGACTAGCGGAGAGCTCCTACGAGCAGTACTTC
- | many | TRBJ1-6 | TRBV5-1 | CASSSGLVNSPLHF | TGCGCCAGCAGCTCCGGACTCGTAAATTCACCCCTCCACTTT
- | many | TRBJ2-7 | TRBV5-1 | CASRPTPGVYEQYF | TGCGCCAGCAGACCGACTCCAGGGGTGTACGAGCAGTACTTC
- | many | TRBJ1-6 | TRBV5-5 | CASSLRGSGRADSPLHF | TGTGCCAGCAGCTTGAGGGGTTCCGGCCGGGCAGATTCACCCCTCCACTTT
- | many | TRBJ2-7 | TRBV20-1 | CSARDKGGPREQYF | TGCAGTGCTAGAGATAAGGGGGGTCCAAGGGAGCAGTACTTC
TRBD1 | many | TRBJ1-1 | TRBV5-1 | CASTRGPLWGTEAFF | TGCGCCAGCACCAGGGGGCCTCTGTGGGGCACTGAAGCTTTCTTT
TRBD1 | many | TRBJ1-5 | TRBV5-1 | CASSPTGAKNQPQHF | TGCGCCAGCAGCCCGACAGGGGCCAAAAATCAGCCCCAGCATTTT
- | many | TRBJ1-6 | TRBV10-1 | CASSPGILSPLHF | TGCGCCAGCAGCCCCGGGATCTTGTCACCCCTCCACTTT
TRBD2 | - | TRBJ2-1 | TRBV4-2 | CASSQAGGGAQDEQFF | TGTGCCAGCAGCCAAGCCGGCGGGGGGGCCCAGGATGAGCAGTTCTTC
- | many | TRBJ2-1 | TRBV12-2 | CASRLAEVRSYNEQFF | TGTGCAAGTCGCTTAGCAGAGGTTCGCTCCTACAATGAGCAGTTCTTC
- | - | TRBJ2-1 | TRBV7-2 | CASSTGTGSYNEQFF | TGTGCCAGCAGCACCGGGACTGGCTCCTACAATGAGCAGTTCTTC
- | many | TRBJ1-3 | TRBV6-5 | CASSYLARASSGNTIYF | TGTGCCAGCAGTTATTTGGCCAGAGCGAGCTCTGGAAACACCATATATTTT
- | many | TRBJ2-6 | TRBV12-3/TRBV12-4 | CASSLVAGPSGANVLTF | TGTGCCAGCAGTTTAGTGGCAGGGCCCTCTGGGGCCAACGTCCTGACTTTC
TRBD1 | many | TRBJ1-6 | TRBV20-1 | CSAPTGPDSPLHF | TGCAGTGCCCCGACAGGGCCCGATTCACCCCTCCACTTT
TRBD1 | many | TRBJ2-6 | TRBV9 | CASSGARDRVPSGANVLTF | TGTGCCAGCAGCGGTGCCAGGGACAGGGTACCCTCTGGGGCCAACGTCCTGACTTTC
- | many | TRBJ1-6 | TRBV7-8 | CASSPMTGPGGSPLHF | TGTGCCAGCAGCCCTATGACAGGTCCCGGGGGTTCACCCCTCCACTTT
- | many | TRBJ1-2 | TRBV28 | CASSFLAGRSRGYTF | -
TRBD1 | many | TRBJ1-6 | TRBV5-1 | CASSRTGARNSPLHF | TGCGCCAGCAGCAGGACAGGTGCCAGGAATTCACCCCTCCACTTT
TRBD1 | many | TRBJ1-5 | TRBV12-3/TRBV12-4 | CASSFKNIGQGPQPQHF | TGTGCCAGCAGTTTCAAGAATATCGGACAGGGGCCTCAGCCCCAGCATTTT
- | many | TRBJ2-3 | TRBV7-8 | CASSRAPVFIGATDTQYF | TGTGCCAGCAGCCGCGCCCCGGTCTTCATAGGGGCCACAGATACGCAGTATTTT
TRBD2 | many | TRBJ2-2 | TRBV28 | CASGRWDREVFF | TGTGCCTCGGGACGGTGGGACCGGGAGGTGTTTTTT
TRBD2 | - | TRBJ2-7 | TRBV9 | CASSVAMRGEYEQYF | TGTGCCAGCAGCGTAGCTATGCGGGGGGAGTACGAGCAGTACTTC
- | many | TRBJ2-3 | TRBV20-1 | CSAPPAGTDTQYF | TGCAGTGCCCCTCCCGCGGGCACAGATACGCAGTATTTT
- | many | TRBJ2-1 | TRBV9 | CASSKFSTGNEQFF | TGTGCCAGCAGCAAATTCAGTACCGGGAATGAGCAGTTCTTC
- | many | TRBJ1-5 | TRBV7-2 | CASSLVPGSSAQHF | TGTGCCAGCAGCTTGGTTCCTGGTAGTTCGGCCCAGCATTTT
TRBD1 | - | TRBJ2-3 | TRBV20-1 | CSAREARRGTGRDIQYF | TGCAGTGCTAGAGAGGCCCGGCGGGGGACAGGGCGAGATATACAGTATTTT
- | many | TRBJ2-7 | TRBV29-1 | CSVLTQSGREQYF | TGCAGCGTCCTAACGCAGTCGGGGCGCGAGCAGTACTTC
TRBD1 | many | TRBJ2-7 | TRBV20-1 | CSARARTGIDEQYF | TGCAGTGCTAGAGCGCGGACAGGGATCGACGAGCAGTACTTC
- | few | TRBJ1-1 | TRBV29-1 | CAARQTNTEAFF | TGCGCGGCGCGTCAGACTAACACTGAAGCTTTCTTT
- | many | TRBJ2-3 | TRBV20-1 | CSAVTKVGFPDTQYF | TGCAGTGCTGTTACCAAGGTTGGGTTCCCAGATACGCAGTATTTT
- | many | TRBJ1-1 | TRBV7-3 | CASSLMLDTEAFF | TGTGCCAGCAGCTTAATGCTCGACACTGAAGCTTTCTTT
TRBD1 | many | TRBJ2-7 | TRBV5-6 | CASSPPGQGLYEQYF | TGTGCCAGCAGCCCGCCGGGACAGGGTCTCTACGAGCAGTACTTC
- | - | TRBJ2-1 | TRBV5-6 | CASSFGRDSFKTDEQFF | TGTGCCAGCAGCTTTGGACGCGACAGCTTCAAAACGGATGAGCAGTTCTTC
TRBD1 | many | TRBJ2-4 | TRBV7-2 | CASSPRGTGLAKNIQYF | TGTGCCAGCAGCCCGAGAGGGACAGGCTTAGCCAAAAACATTCAGTACTTC
TRBD1 | many | TRBJ1-6 | TRBV20-1 | CSAPLYTRTGEPWNSPLHF | TGCAGTGCCCCCCTTTATACCCGGACAGGGGAGCCCTGGAATTCACCCCTCCACTTT
- | many | TRBJ2-1 | TRBV9 | CASSALSPLGNEQFF | TGTGCCAGCAGCGCCCTGTCCCCCTTAGGCAATGAGCAGTTCTTC
TRBD1 | many | TRBJ1-2 | TRBV14 | CASSQTGGAGYGYTF | TGTGCCAGCAGCCAAACAGGGGGCGCCGGATATGGCTACACCTTC
- | many | TRBJ1-5 | TRBV20-1 | CSASAGGNQPQHF | TGCAGTGCTAGCGCGGGGGGAAATCAGCCCCAGCATTTT
TRBD1 | many | TRBJ1-4 | TRBV5-1 | CASSSQGGTEKLFF | TGCGCCAGCAGCTCCCAGGGGGGGACTGAAAAACTGTTTTTT
- | many | TRBJ1-4 | TRBV15 | CATSATGTVGEKLFF | TGTGCCACCAGCGCCACCGGGACGGTGGGAGAAAAACTGTTTTTT
- | many | TRBJ1-6 | TRBV7-2 | CASSLVWQGNSPLHF | TGTGCCAGCAGCTTAGTTTGGCAGGGGAATTCACCCCTCCACTTT
- | many | TRBJ1-2 | TRBV5-6 | CASSLGQPNYGYTF | TGTGCCAGCAGCTTGGGACAGCCTAACTATGGCTACACCTTC
- | many | TRBJ1-6 | TRBV7-2 | CASSIDLQGTFNSPLHF | TGTGCCAGCAGCATAGACCTTCAGGGGACATTTAATTCACCCCTCCACTTT
TRBD1 | many | TRBJ1-5 | TRBV5-1 | CASSAQGGGNQPQHF | TGCGCCAGCAGCGCGCAGGGGGGAGGCAATCAGCCCCAGCATTTT
TRBD2 | many | TRBJ2-2 | TRBV5-1 | CASSRGALDTGELFF | TGCGCCAGCTCGCGGGGGGCCCTCGACACCGGGGAGCTGTTTTTT
TRBD1 | many | TRBJ2-7 | TRBV18 | CASSSDRSSYEQYF | TGTGCCAGCTCATCGGACAGGAGCTCCTACGAGCAGTACTTC
- | - | TRBJ2-2 | TRBV7-2 | CASSLVPRTVQGHGELFF | TGTGCCAGCAGCTTAGTTCCCCGGACAGTCCAGGGACACGGGGAGCTGTTTTTT
TRBD1 | many | TRBJ1-3 | TRBV29-1 | CSVEGIGQGIANGNTIYF | TGCAGCGTTGAAGGGATTGGACAGGGGATAGCAAATGGAAACACCATATATTTT
TRBD1 | many | TRBJ2-7 | TRBV28 | CASSPLGQGPSYEQYF | TGTGCCAGCAGTCCGTTGGGACAGGGGCCCTCCTACGAGCAGTACTTC
- | many | TRBJ2-1 | TRBV2 | CASRQQSRDEQFF | TGTGCCTCCCGGCAGCAAAGTCGGGATGAGCAGTTCTTC
TRBD2 | - | TRBJ2-7 | TRBV18 | CASSPSGAYEQYF | TGTGCCAGCTCCCCCAGCGGGGCCTACGAGCAGTACTTC
- | many | TRBJ1-1 | TRBV5-5 | CASSGNINTEAFF | TGTGCCAGCAGCGGGAACATAAACACTGAAGCTTTCTTT
TRBD1 | many | TRBJ2-7 | TRBV29-1 | CSGTIGGQSYEQYF | TGCAGCGGTACTATAGGGGGACAGTCCTACGAGCAGTACTTC
- | many | TRBJ1-6 | TRBV7-2 | CASSLDLGSPLHF | TGTGCCAGCAGCTTAGATTTAGGTTCACCCCTCCACTTT
- | - | TRBJ1-1 | TRBV28 | CASSLGRTEAFF | TGTGCCAGCAGTTTAGGCCGGACTGAAGCTTTCTTT
TRBD1 | many | TRBJ1-5 | TRBV3-1 | CASSPTGQGARQPQHF | TGTGCCAGCAGCCCAACGGGACAGGGGGCGAGGCAGCCCCAGCATTTT